The clone carrying this T cell receptor (beta chain) was counted once. Its antigen is unknown. This entry belongs to a study of CD4 T cells in relation to SARS-CoV-2 and coronaviruses. Before the COVID-19 pandemic, during about 2011-2019, CD4+ T cells were taken from unexposed donors. Isolation of CD4+ T cells took place after about 10 days in culture. Testing used SARS-CoV-2 S/N and four cold-coronavirus spikes on unexposed-donor CD4+ T cells, cells permitting. Only in-frame clones appear in the TCRdb table, and some are missing; sequencing was by immunoSEQ multiplex PCR. The table has approximately 18,000 clones, more than 75% seen once; the top ten hold 31%. Trimming stripped 0 bases from V and 5 bases from J, with 6 bases between. CDR3 size: 13 residues. Germline CDR1 is SGHRS and CDR2 is YFSETQ.

This sequence was found in a human donor in good health. The chain carries TRBV5-1 and TRBJ1-5; no firm D call. Material for sequencing was CD4+ T cells from PBMCs, cultured in vitro. CDR3 residues: CASSLGADQPQHF. CDR3 nucleotide sequence: TGCGCCAGCAGCTTGGGGGCAGATCAGCCCCAGCATTTT.